Presented here are 19 T cell receptor beta chains from one specimen sequenced in a study of metastatic and nonmetastatic thyroid tumors. TCRdb recomputed clones from the PCR reads via MiXCR. The sample lists fewer than 30,000 clones, under 15% seen once, with roughly 3.3% in the top ten. All patients were treatment-naive before thyroid surgery. What was sequenced was blood. These receptors were collected from a female donor with papillary thyroid cancer or a benign thyroid nodule (not recorded which). Some clones in this sample may be carry-over from other donors' samples.

This clone was observed at least ten times. The V call is TRBV6-4, the J call TRBJ2-3, with D perhaps matching TRBD2 (5 bases). There are 15 residues in the CDR3. V gave up 4 bases and J gave up 1 base, with 12 bases separating them. Germline V gene sequence: CDR1 MRHNA, CDR2 SNTAGT. The CDR3 spells CASSAVAGGTDTQYF. In DNA, the CDR3 is TGTGCCAGCAGTGCCGTCGCGGGTGGCACAGATACGCAGTATTTT.

This clone was recorded many times. CDR3 in DNA: TGTGCCAGCAGTTACCGACAGGGAACCTACGAGCAGTACTTC. Translation: CASSYRQGTYEQYF. The chain uses TRBV6-5 and TRBJ2-7, with 7 positions matching TRBD1. With 2 bases clipped from V and 2 bases from J, the junction kept 3 bases outside the gene matches. The CDR3 contains 14 residues. Germline lookup yields CDR1 MNHEY and CDR2 SVGAGI.

This clone was recorded at least ten times. This chain uses TRBV7-3 with TRBJ2-2; 12 positions agree with TRBD1. This CDR3 comprises 18 residues. Unmatched junction bases numbered 12, after V lost 5 bases and J lost 5 bases. CDR1 is SGHTA and CDR2 is FQGTGA in the germline V gene. The CDR3 DNA is TGTGCCAGCAGCCCCCGGGACAGGGGGCTAGTAAGTACCGGGGAGCTGTTTTTT. Its translation is CASSPRDRGLVSTGELFF.

Many counts were recorded for this clone. The chain recombines TRBV28 with TRBJ2-7, with a weak D call TRBD2 (5 bases). The V end lost 7 bases, the J end lost 5 bases, and 9 bases lay between the germline ends. Germline values: CDR1 MDHEN, CDR2 SYDVKM. This CDR3 has 11 residues. The DNA for the CDR3 is TGTGCCAGCAACTTCGGGAACGAGCAGTACTTC. It specifies CASNFGNEQYF.

This clone was recorded many times. This rearrangement joins TRBV15 to TRBJ2-7; no clear D. The V gene lost 0 bases and the J gene lost 4 bases, with 10 bases spanning the gap. The CDR3 covers 14 residues. From germline, CDR1 is LNHNV and CDR2 YYDKDF (reference sequence). CDR3 protein: CATSRDWAGYEQYF. CDR3 sequence (DNA): TGTGCCACCAGCAGAGATTGGGCAGGATACGAGCAGTACTTC.

The rearrangement links TRBV6-1 to TRBJ1-1; D remains ambiguous. V was shortened by 1 base and J by 6 bases, with 12 bases between the two germline ends. The CDR3 runs to 14 residues. The germline gives CDR1 MNHNS, CDR2 SASEGT. The CDR3, as DNA: TGTGCCAGCAGTGAAGGTGAGTACCCTGCTGAAGCTTTCTTT. Its protein product is CASSEGEYPAEAFF.

In DNA form, the CDR3 reads TGTGCCAGCAGCCAGGGGACGGAGGACTATGGCTACACCTTC. Encoded protein: CASSQGTEDYGYTF. This chain uses TRBV14 with TRBJ1-2; possible D gene TRBD1, 5 bases. This CDR3 has 14 residues. Germline V gives CDR1 SGHDN, CDR2 FVKESK. Trimming took off 3 bases at V and 3 bases at J, with 11 bases between the two ends.

In its sample, this clone was seen many times. This sequence joins TRBV6-1 and TRBJ2-5; TRBD2 might be the D (7 bases). The V end lost 9 bases, the J end lost 1 base, and 15 bases lay between the germline ends. CDR1 is MNHNS, CDR2 SASEGT, per germline. The CDR3 has 14 residues. CDR3 sequence: CASRGGAIQETQYF. CDR3 DNA: TGTGCCAGTAGGGGGGGTGCGATCCAAGAGACCCAGTACTTC.

In its sample, this clone was seen many times. The chain carries TRBV18 and TRBJ1-1; weak D call: TRBD1 (6 bases). This CDR3 is built from 14 residues. V dropped 3 bases and J dropped 0 bases, with 8 bases sitting between them. Germline CDR1 and CDR2: KGHSH and LQKENI. DNA for the CDR3: TGTGCCAGCTCACCCACAGGGCTGAACACTGAAGCTTTCTTT. This translates into CASSPTGLNTEAFF.

This clone appeared many times. This may be a read error, as it is one base from a much larger clone. V gene TRBV5-1 combines with J gene TRBJ2-1; 8 nucleotides align to TRBD2. V lost 4 bases to trimming and J lost 10 bases; unmatched junction nucleotides: 16. CDR3 size: 16 residues. In germline, CDR1 is SGHRS, CDR2 YFSETQ. DNA for the CDR3: TGCGCCAGCAGCCCGGGACGAGCGGGAGCCCCGAGGGAGCAGTTCTTC. Protein sequence: CASSPGRAGAPREQFF.

This clone is termed medium-sized (0.01 to 0.1%). This chain joins TRBV28 and TRBJ1-6; tentative D call: TRBD1 (5 bases). Trimming shortened V by 6 bases and J by 0 bases, and 12 bases separated the two germline ends. Germline CDR1 is MDHEN and CDR2 is SYDVKM. This CDR3 contains 16 residues. CDR3 nucleotides: TGTGCCAGCAGGGACGGGGGAAACTCCTATAATTCACCCCTCCACTTT. It encodes CASRDGGNSYNSPLHF.

This clone has ten or more counts. The chain joins TRBV30 to TRBJ1-5, with D uncertain. Germline V CDR1 and CDR2: GTSNPN, SVGIG (reference sequence). V dropped 5 bases and J dropped 9 bases, with 14 bases sitting between them. This CDR3 is 12 amino acids long. CDR3 protein: CAWAVGRGPQHF. The DNA of the CDR3 is TGTGCCTGGGCTGTAGGTCGGGGGCCCCAGCATTTT.

Within the sample, this clone is medium-sized. The V call is TRBV4-1, the J call TRBJ2-6; the D call may be TRBD1 or TRBD2 (5 bases each). The length of the CDR3 is 16 residues. Trimming took off 2 bases at V and 3 bases at J, with 11 bases between the two ends. Germline V CDR1 and CDR2: MGHRA, YSYEKL. The CDR3, as DNA: TGCGCCAGCAGCCAACAAGGGGCGGGTGGGGCCAACGTCCTGACTTTC. It encodes CASSQQGAGGANVLTF.

By proportion, this clone is medium-sized. The chain uses TRBV4-3 and TRBJ2-4; D unclear. V was clipped by 0 bases and J by 1 base, with 13 bases between them. CDR1 and CDR2 from the germline V gene are LGHNA and YSLEER. The CDR3 covers 17 residues. The CDR3 loop is CASSQDTATGAKNIQYF. CDR3 DNA: TGCGCCAGCAGCCAAGATACAGCGACTGGGGCCAAAAACATTCAGTACTTC.

To note about this clone: A much larger clonotype is one base distant, so this may be a read error. V is TRBV20-1 and J is TRBJ2-5, with 7 bases that match TRBD1. This CDR3 region has 14 residues. Germline loops: CDR1 DFQATT, CDR2 SNEGSKA (reference sequence). The CDR3 is CSAIRDSLQGTQYF. For the CDR3, the DNA is TGCAGTGCAATACGGGACAGTCTCCAAGGGACCCAGTACTTC.

This clone was seen ten or more times. The chain has TRBV10-2 and TRBJ1-5, with TRBD1 identical over 7 bases. V trimming: 6 bases; J trimming: 0 bases; junction bases outside the gene matches: 5. CDR3 length: 15 amino acids. Per the germline V gene, CDR1 is WSHSY and CDR2 is SAAADI. DNA for the CDR3: TGCGCCAGCAGGCCCGGGACAGATAGCAATCAGCCCCAGCATTTT. Translating gives CASRPGTDSNQPQHF.

This clone has at least ten counts. This chain uses TRBV29-1 with TRBJ2-6, with D unclear. Looked up from germline, CDR1 is SQVTM and CDR2 is ANQGSEA. The germline V and J ends were trimmed by 0 bases and 2 bases, with 8 bases remaining between them. The CDR3 is made up of 15 amino acids. The CDR3 spells CSVEEIVAGANVLTF. The CDR3 nucleotides are TGCAGCGTTGAAGAGATAGTAGCTGGGGCCAACGTCCTGACTTTC.

This clone ranks as medium-sized. The V gene is TRBV6-1, the J gene TRBJ2-7; D is perhaps TRBD1 (6 bases). Trimming removed 5 bases from V and 3 bases from J, with 17 bases in between. Germline V lookup: CDR1 MNHNS, CDR2 SASEGT. This CDR3 has 15 residues. CDR3 protein: CASSKRTAQIYEQYF. The CDR3 coding sequence is TGTGCCAGCAGTAAGCGGACAGCCCAGATCTACGAGCAGTACTTC.

The chain uses TRBV5-6 and TRBJ2-3; 8 nucleotides align to TRBD2. In germline, CDR1 is SGHDT, CDR2 YYEEEE. The length of the CDR3 is 16 residues. V shed 0 bases, J shed 8 bases, and the junction held 11 bases outside the gene matches. The CDR3 protein is CASSLDSGSAVGTQYF. The CDR3, as DNA: TGTGCCAGCAGCTTGGACAGCGGGAGTGCCGTGGGTACGCAGTATTTT.